The TCR beta chain described here comes from a study of Tregs in tolerant kidney transplant recipients (dated by TCRdb to 2018 to 2020). With respect to the entire study: The study used TCRbeta sequencing to identify donor-specific regulatory T cells before combined kidney and bone marrow transplantation, then tracked those cells after transplant. TCRbeta repertoire sequencing was used in a few healthy controls to compare several ways of expanding Tregs specific for an allogeneic donor. Results the study describes overall, beyond this receptor: Although technical replication error seemed to be minimal, the question of biological reproducibility was not addressed directly. Because the study included only a small number of patients, the results must be confirmed in larger populations and under other immunosuppression protocols. The most biologically relevant and donor-specific TCRbeta repertoire appeared to be identified by expanding Tregs with activated donor B cells.

Unstimulated Tregs (CD4+CD25+CD127-), CD4+ non-Tregs (CD4+CD25-), CD4 and CD8 cells were FACS-sorted from thawed PBMCs. Blood from healthy controls was obtained either as purchased buffy coats or from healthy volunteers. Healthy control blood was processed by Ficoll density gradient to PBMCs and cryopreserved; patient PBMCs were collected before and after transplant. This clone was observed once. Its cognate antigen has yet to be identified. One base away there is no much larger clone; base qualities are not given. For TCRbeta CDR3 sequencing, genomic DNA was extracted from sorted cells using the QIAGEN DNeasy Blood and Tissue Kit. Through immunoSEQ, high-throughput TCRbeta CDR3 sequencing was done commercially, including PCR amplification with internal controls and bias correction. In the paper's pipeline: Unique productive TCRbeta sequences were defined by CDR3 nucleotide sequence where primers matched, and otherwise by CDR3 amino acid sequence together with Vbeta and Jbeta genes. Sorting error was corrected by removing sequences shared between sorted populations at a frequency ratio of 2:1 or less, and the remaining shared sequences were assigned to the higher population. A sequence counted as donor-reactive if, in CFSE-low cells, the sequence had a frequency of at least 0.01% and was expanded at least 5-fold compared with unstimulated cells. Repertoire divergence was quantified by Jensen-Shannon divergence calculated from the top 100 TCRbeta sequences ranked by frequency. For samples with multiple sequencing runs, sorting error was corrected in each run separately before the runs were combined. Held by TCRdb, this immuneACCESS table contains in-frame sequences only and omits some clones. Under half of the omission traces to an unresolved V gene where checked; the cause of the rest is unknown. Clone size and the V and J calls come from that table; the DNA yielded D and trimming. This sample is represented by more than 90,000 clones; 92% of them were singletons. The ten largest clonotypes hold over 0.5% of the sample.

V lost 8 bases and J lost 4 bases; the stretch between them is 17 bases long. Its CDR3 holds 14 amino acids, cysteine through phenylalanine. Here the CDR3 DNA is all that survives: 42 bases in frame from base 1. CDR1 MNHEY and CDR2 SMNVEV were looked up in the germline V gene (reference sequence). The material sequenced was CD4+ T cells from blood. The chain links TRBV27 with TRBJ1-1; TRBD1 is possibly the D segment (6 matching bases). This receptor was identified in a human donor in good health. The sequence in DNA is TGTGCCAGCGGACAAACAGGGTCGGGCACTGAAGCTTTCTTT. It specifies CASGQTGSGTEAFF.